The 28 T cell receptor beta chains given below trace back to one sample, sequenced in a study of identical twins. TCRdb reanalysed the 5' RACE reads using MiXCR and keeps one entry per CDR3 protein. The table has approximately 500,000 distinct CDR3 sequences, 24% seen once. These data were likewise used in another study, on T cells expressing NK-cell markers.

Specimen: CD4+ T cells sorted from blood. These receptors originate from a young woman in good health.

The chain recombines TRBV3-1 with TRBJ2-1; tentatively, D is TRBD1 (6 bases). The V end lost 4 bases, the J end lost 6 bases, and 13 bases lay between the germline ends. Germline V CDR1 and CDR2: LGHDT, YNNKEL (reference sequence). The CDR3 contains 14 residues. The CDR3 nucleotides are TGTGCCAGCAGCCGTGCCAGCAGGGGCAATGAGCAGTTCTTC. It encodes CASSRASRGNEQFF.

The chain employs TRBV12-3 or TRBV12-4 and TRBJ2-7, with 8 positions matching TRBD1. The junction had 8 bases not matched to a gene; V was cut back by 5 bases and J by 5 bases. The CDR3 consists of 14 residues. The CDR3 DNA is TGTGCCAGCAGTCAACGGACAGGGCGAGACGAGCAGTACTTC. The encoded protein is CASSQRTGRDEQYF.

The gene calls are TRBV5-5 and TRBJ2-6; D is undetermined. The CDR3 is made up of 15 amino acids. The V and J ends lost 4 bases and 0 bases respectively, with 8 bases between them. The germline CDR1 and CDR2 sequences are SGHKS and YYEKEE (reference sequence). In nucleotides, the CDR3 is TGTGCCAGCAGCGTTGCCCTCTCTGGGGCCAACGTCCTGACTTTC. Translating it yields CASSVALSGANVLTF.

This sequence joins TRBV7-9 and TRBJ2-6; D gene unclear. Trimming cost V 1 base and J 0 bases, with 10 bases left between them. The germline V gene has CDR1 SEHNR and CDR2 FQNEAQ (reference sequence). CDR3 length equals 17 residues. The CDR3 reads CASSLGTYHSGANVLTF. DNA for the CDR3: TGTGCCAGCAGCTTAGGGACCTACCACTCTGGGGCCAACGTCCTGACTTTC.

DNA of the CDR3: TGCAGTGCTAGAGAGGGCAGGGGGCGGTTGGATACGCAGTATTTT. Its translation is CSAREGRGRLDTQYF. The chain links TRBV20-1 to TRBJ2-3; TRBD1 matches 8 bases. This CDR3 contains 15 residues. V trimming: 0 bases; J trimming: 6 bases; junction bases outside the gene matches: 8. Per the germline V gene, CDR1 is DFQATT and CDR2 is SNEGSKA (reference sequence).

This clonotype was seen a single time. This may be a read error: a much more frequent sequence differs by one nucleotide. The gene calls are TRBV12-5 and TRBJ2-1; no clear D gene. Germline values: CDR1 LGHNT, CDR2 FRNRAP. The length of the CDR3 is 11 residues. The CDR3 protein is CAGGPYNEQFF. CDR3 nucleotides: TGTGCTGGTGGTCCTTACAATGAGCAGTTCTTC.

This clonotype was picked up a small number of times. The gene calls are TRBV3-1 and TRBJ2-7; D is tentatively TRBD1 or TRBD2 (5 bases each). The CDR3 runs to 14 residues. V was clipped by 1 base and J by 3 bases, with 10 bases between them. Germline loops: CDR1 LGHDT, CDR2 YNNKEL (reference sequence). In DNA, the CDR3 is TGTGCCAGCAGCCAAGGTGGGGGTAACTACGAGCAGTACTTC. Protein product: CASSQGGGNYEQYF.

About this clonotype: Since the CDR3 does not end with the conserved phenylalanine or tryptophan, this likely comes from a read error. This chain uses TRBV18 with TRBJ1-2, with TRBD1 matching 7 bases. V lost 0 bases to trimming and J lost 2 bases; unmatched junction nucleotides: 3. CDR3 length: 15 residues. Looked up from germline, CDR1 is KGHSH and CDR2 is LQKENI. The DNA of the CDR3 is TGTGCCAGCTCACCACCAGCCAGGGGGAACTATGGCTACACCCTC. Protein: CASSPPARGNYGYTL.

This clonotype occurred many times. The J gene is TRBJ1-1, the V gene TRBV6-5; D remains unclear. Trimming left V 7 bases short and J 1 base short, with 4 bases between. CDR3 length: 11 amino acids. CDR1 is MNHEY, CDR2 SVGAGI, per germline. CDR3 region: CASISNTEAFF. In DNA, the CDR3 is TGTGCCAGCATTTCGAACACTGAAGCTTTCTTT.

This clonotype was recorded a few times. The J gene is TRBJ2-5, the V gene TRBV5-1; 10 bases align to TRBD2. The CDR3 contains 15 residues. Germline V lookup: CDR1 SGHRS, CDR2 YFSETQ. Trimming removed 0 bases from V and 5 bases from J; junction bases left unmatched: 4. The CDR3 bases are TGCGCCAGCAGCTTGGATGTTAGCGGGGGGGAGACCCAGTACTTC. It codes for CASSLDVSGGETQYF.

V usage is TRBV20-1 and J usage is TRBJ2-7; D is unclear. CDR1 and CDR2 (germline): DFQATT, SNEGSKA (reference sequence). The V end lost 5 bases, the J end lost 3 bases, and 11 bases lay between the germline ends. This CDR3 is built from 12 residues. The CDR3 nucleotides read TGCAGTGCTGTGGGGATGAACTACGAGCAGTACTTC. It yields the protein CSAVGMNYEQYF.

The chain links TRBV20-1 to TRBJ2-1; 8 bases map to TRBD1. V was clipped by 3 bases and J by 9 bases; unmatched bases: 13. CDR1 is DFQATT, CDR2 SNEGSKA, per germline (reference sequence). CDR3 length equals 15 residues. The CDR3 region is CSARTGDPRRAEQFF. DNA of the CDR3: TGCAGTGCTAGGACAGGGGACCCCAGGCGTGCTGAGCAGTTCTTC.

This chain links TRBV20-1 with TRBJ1-1; D uncertain. V lost 5 bases, J lost 7 bases, and 17 bases lay in between. The CDR3 length is 13 residues. In germline, CDR1 is DFQATT, CDR2 SNEGSKA (reference sequence). The CDR3: CSAAPALGIEAFF. As DNA, the CDR3 is TGCAGTGCTGCCCCGGCGCTCGGGATTGAAGCTTTCTTT.

This rearrangement joins TRBV11-2 to TRBJ2-7, with TRBD1 matching 9 bases. Germline lookup yields CDR1 SGHAT and CDR2 FQNNGV. The CDR3 length is 15 residues. With 1 base clipped from V and 3 bases from J, the junction kept 4 bases outside the gene matches. CDR3 nucleotides: TGTGCCAGCAGCTTAGGGACAGGGGCGATCTACGAGCAGTACTTC. The encoded protein is CASSLGTGAIYEQYF.

This clonotype was seen a few times. The chain couples TRBV20-1 to TRBJ2-4; 10 positions match TRBD2. Germline CDR1 DFQATT, CDR2 SNEGSKA (reference sequence). V trimming: 5 bases; J trimming: 4 bases; junction bases outside the gene matches: 5. This CDR3 region has 14 residues. In DNA form, the CDR3 reads TGCAGTGCTGGCGCTAGCGGGGGAAAAAACATTCAGTACTTC. Encoded protein: CSAGASGGKNIQYF.

At least ten counts were recorded for this clonotype. The chain carries TRBV5-5 and TRBJ2-3; D not certain. The germline gives CDR1 SGHKS, CDR2 YYEKEE (reference sequence). V was clipped by 3 bases and J by 7 bases, with 15 bases between them. This CDR3 has 14 amino acids. The CDR3, as DNA: TGTGCCAGCAGCTCCGGAAAAGTAGGAAATACGCAGTATTTT. Its translation is CASSSGKVGNTQYF.

J is TRBJ2-5 and V is TRBV20-1; TRBD1 or TRBD2 may be the D gene (5 bases each). CDR1 DFQATT and CDR2 SNEGSKA come from the germline V gene (reference sequence). This CDR3 is 13 amino acids long. The V end lost 4 bases, the J end lost 4 bases, and 13 bases lay between the germline ends. CDR3 residues: CSANPHGAETQYF. CDR3 sequence (DNA): TGCAGTGCTAATCCCCACGGGGCAGAGACCCAGTACTTC.

The chain uses TRBV19 and TRBJ1-6; D may be TRBD1 (5 bases). The CDR3 is 15 residues long. Germline assignment: CDR1 LNHDA and CDR2 SQIVND (reference sequence). V shed 7 bases and J shed 6 bases, with 16 bases lying between them. The chain's CDR3 is CASKTQGDSNSPLHF. The CDR3 coding sequence is TGTGCCAGTAAAACTCAGGGAGATTCTAATTCACCCCTCCACTTT.

V gene TRBV6-5 combines with J gene TRBJ2-5, with D hard to call. Germline V CDR1 and CDR2: MNHEY, SVGAGI. V lost 0 bases, J lost 0 bases, and 8 bases lay in between. CDR3 length: 15 amino acids. For the CDR3, the DNA is TGTGCCAGCAGTTACTCGAGCTGGGACCAAGAGACCCAGTACTTC. Its translation: CASSYSSWDQETQYF.

There are a few counts of this clonotype. J is TRBJ2-3 and V is TRBV7-6; D might be TRBD1 (6 bases). Trimming left V 3 bases short and J 0 bases short, with 10 bases between. Germline V gives CDR1 SGHVS, CDR2 FNYEAQ. The CDR3 contains 15 residues. The chain's CDR3 is CASSFGQHSTDTQYF. The CDR3, as DNA: TGTGCCAGCAGCTTCGGACAGCATAGCACAGATACGCAGTATTTT. The entire variable domain, with the rest obtained from reference TRBV7-6 and TRBJ2-3, is as follows: GAGVSQSPRYKVTKRGQDVALRCDPISGHVSLYWYRQALGQGPEFLTYFNYEAQQDKSGLPNDRFSAERPEGSISTLTIQRTEQRDSAMYRCASSFGQHSTDTQYFGPGTRLTVL.

This clonotype was observed a few times. This chain joins TRBV9 and TRBJ1-1; weak D call: TRBD1 (6 bases). The V and J ends lost 0 bases and 9 bases respectively, with 12 bases between them. Germline-derived CDR1 and CDR2 are SGDLS and YYNGEE. This CDR3 region has 13 residues. The CDR3, as DNA: TGTGCCAGCAGCGTAGAGGGGGGCGACAAAGCTTTCTTT. It is translated as CASSVEGGDKAFF.

The chain uses TRBV6-1 and TRBJ2-2; perhaps D is TRBD1 or TRBD2 (5 bases each). Germline V gives CDR1 MNHNS, CDR2 SASEGT. The CDR3 runs 15 residues. V lost 6 bases, J lost 5 bases, and 16 bases lay in between. Written as DNA, the CDR3 is TGTGCCAGCAGGGAACGTCCGGGACCAACCGGGGAGCTGTTTTTT. Translating gives CASRERPGPTGELFF.

This chain's CDR3 is CASSLAGYFTDTQYF. The CDR3, as DNA: TGTGCCAGCAGCTTGGCCGGGTACTTCACAGATACGCAGTATTTT. This rearrangement joins TRBV7-3 to TRBJ2-3, with unresolved D. This CDR3 is built from 15 residues. Germline V gives CDR1 SGHTA, CDR2 FQGTGA. V lost 3 bases and J 2 bases, leaving 12 bases between the germline ends.

This clonotype came up many times. The chain uses TRBV5-4 and TRBJ1-2; TRBD1 matches 8 bases. Germline assignment: CDR1 SGHNT and CDR2 YYREEE (reference sequence). This CDR3 region has 16 residues. V dropped 4 bases and J dropped 2; count of bases not matched to a gene: 10. CDR3: CASSPSNRGWNYGYTF. DNA of the CDR3: TGTGCCAGCAGCCCCTCGAACAGGGGGTGGAACTATGGCTACACCTTC.

The J gene is TRBJ2-1, the V gene TRBV25-1; 14 positions match TRBD2. The germline V gene has CDR1 MGHDK and CDR2 SYGVNS. V lost 5 bases to trimming and J lost 6 bases; unmatched junction nucleotides: 6. This CDR3 comprises 16 residues. CDR3 in DNA: TGTGCCAGCAGTCTCCCGACTAGCGGGAGGGGCAATGAGCAGTTCTTC. It specifies CASSLPTSGRGNEQFF.

This clonotype came up a few times. The rearrangement joins TRBV6-5 to TRBJ2-7; D possibly uses TRBD1 or TRBD2 (6 bases each). V shed 0 bases and J shed 0 bases, with 12 bases lying between them. The CDR3 contains 16 residues. CDR1 and CDR2 (germline): MNHEY, SVGAGI. In DNA, the CDR3 is TGTGCCAGCAGTTACTCGCGGGACACCCTCTCCTACGAGCAGTACTTC. Amino acid sequence: CASSYSRDTLSYEQYF.

This clonotype has just one count. J is TRBJ2-7 and V is TRBV18, with D perhaps matching TRBD2 (7 bases). The germline gives CDR1 KGHSH, CDR2 LQKENI. With 7 bases removed from V and 6 bases from J, the gap between germline ends came to 16 bases. CDR3 length equals 13 residues. The CDR3 here is CASFGGGSGEQYF. The CDR3 nucleotides are TGTGCCAGCTTCGGCGGGGGCTCGGGCGAGCAGTACTTC.

This clonotype appeared a few times. The chain combines TRBV24-1 with TRBJ1-5; D ambiguous. V lost 4 bases and J 0 bases, leaving 12 bases between the germline ends. Germline CDR1 KGHDR, CDR2 SFDVKD. The CDR3 is 16 residues long. CDR3 nucleotide sequence: TGTGCCACCAGTGACCCCGGACGGACTAGCAATCAGCCCCAGCATTTT. Its protein is CATSDPGRTSNQPQHF.